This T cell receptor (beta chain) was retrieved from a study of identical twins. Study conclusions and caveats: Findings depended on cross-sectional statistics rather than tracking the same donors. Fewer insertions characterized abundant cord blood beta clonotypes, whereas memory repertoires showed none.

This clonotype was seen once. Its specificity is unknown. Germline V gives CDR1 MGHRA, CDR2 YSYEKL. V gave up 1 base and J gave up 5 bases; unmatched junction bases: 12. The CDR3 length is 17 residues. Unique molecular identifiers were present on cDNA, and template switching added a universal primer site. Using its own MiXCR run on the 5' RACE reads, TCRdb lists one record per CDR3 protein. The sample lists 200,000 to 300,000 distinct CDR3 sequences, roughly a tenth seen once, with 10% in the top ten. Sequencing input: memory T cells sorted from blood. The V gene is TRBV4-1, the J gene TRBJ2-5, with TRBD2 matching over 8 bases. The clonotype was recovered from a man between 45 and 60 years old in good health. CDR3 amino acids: CASSQGSQGGGRETQYF. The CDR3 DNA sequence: TGCGCCAGCAGCCAAGGCTCACAAGGCGGGGGGAGGGAGACCCAGTACTTC.